Below, one TCR beta chain is given with its context. This CDR3 region has 13 residues. The V segment lost 2 bases and the J segment 7 bases; nucleotides outside the gene matches: 6. Germline V gene data show CDR1 as SGHNT and CDR2 as YYREEE (reference sequence). The Seattle patients, enrolled during active infection, were followed longitudinally. The data were obtained in a study of blood T cell repertoires in COVID-19. How the authors handled the data: Amplification from reference gene primers served as the basis for estimated nucleated cell counts. Generated by immunoSEQ multiplex PCR, the TCRdb table keeps only in-frame clones and is missing some. D and trimming were read from the DNA, whereas the V and J calls and clone size are those reported in that table. The table lists roughly 300,000 clones, 80% to 95% of them singletons.

The rearrangement links TRBV5-4 to TRBJ2-7; 7 bases line up with TRBD2. This TCR was recovered from a woman in her 30s with COVID-19, enrolled during active disease. Sequences were obtained from peripheral blood. The CDR3 loop reads CASSLAGPGEQYF. The CDR3 DNA sequence: TGTGCCAGCAGCTTAGCGGGGCCGGGGGAGCAGTACTTC.